This record covers a single T cell receptor (beta chain). These data belong to a study of T cells in Graves' hyperthyroidism and ophthalmopathy. Germline assignment: CDR1 KGHDR and CDR2 SFDVKD. This CDR3 spans 16 amino acids. Unmatched junction bases numbered 1, after V lost 0 bases and J lost 2 bases. Amplification of TCR beta CDR3 regions was performed using RNA transcripts as template. HTBI primers drove first-round RT-PCR of the TCR CDR3. TCRdb re-analysed the multiplex PCR reads in MiXCR, keeping a single row per CDR3 protein. The data hold about 290,000 distinct CDR3 sequences, with approximately 17% observed a single time.

Material for sequencing was blood. The chain carries TRBV24-1 and TRBJ2-1; the match to TRBD2 covers 9 bases. The clonotype was recovered from a man in his thirties or forties with Graves' hyperthyroidism. The DNA of the CDR3 is TGTGCCACCAGTGATTTGGCTAGCGGGACCTACAATGAGCAGTTCTTC. Translating gives CATSDLASGTYNEQFF.